A selection of T cell receptor beta chains follows, all from one sample in a study of T cell repertoires in cytomegalovirus infection. TCRdb fed the reads into MiXCR, producing one record per CDR3 protein. The sample has fewer than 900,000 distinct CDR3 sequences, roughly 29% seen once. No cognate antigen is known for these TCRs. Material: cultured CD8+ T cells from PBMCs, obtained from culture after CMV antigen stimulation. The receptors shown here come from a human donor in good health (CMV status not recorded). Some clones in this sample may be carry-over from other donors' samples. Both conserved end residues are part of each CDR3. D genes are given only for firm matches. Clone size is not always given. Where it is, it says once, few, many or a class for expanded clones.

d_call | j_call | v_call | clone_size | cdr3_nt | cdr3_aa
- | TRBJ1-2 | TRBV19 | many | TGTGCCAGTAGTATGGGGTCGTCAAACTATGGCTACACCTTC | CASSMGSSNYGYTF
TRBD1 | TRBJ2-2 | TRBV27 | few | TGTGCCAGTAATAAACAGGGGGCGCGAAGCACCGGGGAGCTGTTTTTT | CASNKQGARSTGELFF
TRBD1 | TRBJ2-7 | TRBV27 | - | TGTGCCAGCAGTTTCTCGGACAGGTCCTACGAGCAGTACTTC | CASSFSDRSYEQYF
- | TRBJ1-4 | TRBV2 | few | TGTGCCAGCAAGGAAGATAAAAGGGGAGAAAAACTGTTTTTT | CASKEDKRGEKLFF
TRBD1 | TRBJ1-5 | TRBV15 | - | TGTGCCACCAGCCCAGACAGGGGGCGTCGGCAGCCCCAGCATTTT | CATSPDRGRRQPQHF
- | TRBJ1-2 | TRBV12-3/TRBV12-4 | - | TGTGCCAGCAGAATTCTTAACTATGGCTACACCTTC | CASRILNYGYTF
TRBD2 | TRBJ2-1 | TRBV2 | - | TGTGCCATTTCCGGGACTAGCGGGACTGATGAGCAGTTCTTC | CAISGTSGTDEQFF
- | TRBJ2-1 | TRBV7-9 | - | TGTGCCAGCAGCTTAGGCGGCCTCTCGGTCCTAGGGAAAAATGAGCAGTTCTTC | CASSLGGLSVLGKNEQFF
- | TRBJ2-6 | TRBV27 | - | TGTGCCAGCAGTTTAGGCTTGAGACAAGCTAACTCTGGGGCCAACGTCCTGACTTTC | CASSLGLRQANSGANVLTF
- | TRBJ2-1 | TRBV7-3 | few | TGTGCCAGCAGCCTTAAGGGGAGTGGGCATGAGCAGTTCTTC | CASSLKGSGHEQFF
- | TRBJ2-2 | TRBV28 | - | TGTGCCAGCAGTTTATACGGTCCAAAAAGGACCGGGGAGCTGTTTTTT | CASSLYGPKRTGELFF
- | TRBJ1-3 | TRBV29-1 | - | TGCAGCGTTGGGACAGAGCAGGGAAACACCATATATTTT | CSVGTEQGNTIYF
- | TRBJ2-2 | TRBV4-3 | - | TGCGCCAGCAGCCAAGATATCACGAACACCGGGGAGCTGTTTTTT | CASSQDITNTGELFF
- | TRBJ2-7 | TRBV7-9 | few | TGTGCCAGCAGCTTATCGTTCAAGGGGCTGAGTTCCTACGAGCAGTACTTC | CASSLSFKGLSSYEQYF
- | TRBJ1-1 | TRBV6-2/TRBV6-3 | few | TGTGCCAGCAGTTACTCGGGGGGTCGGAACACTGAAGCTTTCTTT | CASSYSGGRNTEAFF
TRBD2 | TRBJ2-5 | TRBV6-5 | - | TGTGCCAGCAGTGGGACTAGCACACAAGAGACCCAGTACTTC | CASSGTSTQETQYF
TRBD1 | TRBJ2-1 | TRBV10-3 | - | TGTGCCATCCTGGACCGGACAGGGGAGGGCTCCTACAATGAGCAGTTCTTC | CAILDRTGEGSYNEQFF
TRBD2 | TRBJ2-7 | TRBV5-6 | - | TGTGCCAGCAGCTTGGGGGGAGGGAGCCCCTACGAGCAGTACTTC | CASSLGGGSPYEQYF
TRBD1 | TRBJ2-5 | TRBV4-1 | many | TGCGCCAGCAGCCCCTGGGACAGGGCGGAGACCCAGTACTTC | CASSPWDRAETQYF
- | TRBJ2-2 | TRBV7-6 | few | TGTGCCAGCAGCACGAGTCCCCTAGACGCGAACACCGGGGAGCTGTTTTTT | CASSTSPLDANTGELFF
- | TRBJ2-7 | TRBV19 | - | TGTGCCAGTAGTTGGGGTTTAACCTTCGAGCAGTACTTC | CASSWGLTFEQYF
TRBD1 | TRBJ2-3 | TRBV2 | - | TGTGCCAGCACGAACAGGGGGCCTAGCACAGATACGCAGTATTTT | CASTNRGPSTDTQYF
- | TRBJ1-2 | TRBV27 | medium-sized | TGTGCCAGCGGAAAGGACAGTCCCGCTAACTATGGCTACACCTTC | CASGKDSPANYGYTF
TRBD1 | TRBJ2-7 | TRBV11-3 | - | TGTGCCAGCAGCTCCACCGGGACAGGGTTGGACGAGCAGTACTTC | CASSSTGTGLDEQYF
- | TRBJ2-7 | TRBV6-1 | - | TGTGCCAGCAGTGGTTGGGCAGGGATAACCTACGAGCAGTACTTC | CASSGWAGITYEQYF
TRBD2 | TRBJ2-1 | TRBV24-1 | - | TGTGCCACCAGTTTGGGGCTAGCGGGGACTACCTACAATGAGCAGTTCTTC | CATSLGLAGTTYNEQFF
- | TRBJ2-2 | TRBV10-3 | few | TGTGCCAGCTCCCGGCCGGGGGCGAACACCGGGGAGCTGTTTTTT | CASSRPGANTGELFF
- | TRBJ1-2 | TRBV10-2 | few | TGCGCCAGCAGTGATCGGGCGCAGTATGGCTACACCTTC | CASSDRAQYGYTF
- | TRBJ2-7 | TRBV6-1 | many | TGTGCCAGCAGTGAAATCGGGCAGAGGGAGCAGTACTTC | CASSEIGQREQYF
- | TRBJ1-2 | TRBV2 | - | TGTGCCAGCAGTGGGGTCCGGGACGGCACTAACTATGGCTACACCTTC | CASSGVRDGTNYGYTF
- | TRBJ2-3 | TRBV19 | - | TGTGCCTCCACCCGGGACAACACAGATACGCAGTATTTT | CASTRDNTDTQYF
- | TRBJ1-2 | TRBV7-9 | - | TGTGCCAGCAGCCCCCGGACAGCAATGTATGGCTACACCTTC | CASSPRTAMYGYTF
- | TRBJ2-3 | TRBV7-2 | few | TGTGCCAGCAGCTTAGACGTGGGCCCAGCTACGCAGTATTTT | CASSLDVGPATQYF
- | TRBJ1-1 | TRBV5-4 | few | TGTGCCAGCAGCTGGGATATGAACACTGAAGCTTTCTTT | CASSWDMNTEAFF
- | TRBJ1-4 | TRBV27 | - | TGTGCCAGCAGTTGGGTACACGGTGAAAAACTGTTTTTT | CASSWVHGEKLFF
- | TRBJ1-1 | TRBV27 | - | TGTGCCAGCAGTTTAACAGCCGGGAAAACTGAAGCTTTCTTT | CASSLTAGKTEAFF
- | TRBJ2-1 | TRBV7-6 | few | TGTGCTAGCAGCCCGCGATTTGACAATGAGCAGTTCTTC | CASSPRFDNEQFF
TRBD1 | TRBJ2-2 | TRBV27 | - | TGTGCCAGCAGTCGTATCGACCGGACAGGGGGCCCCGGGGAGCTGTTTTTT | CASSRIDRTGGPGELFF
- | TRBJ1-1 | TRBV29-1 | - | TGCAGCGTTGGGAGGGTAACGCCAGGTAGTGAAGCTTTCTTT | CSVGRVTPGSEAFF
- | TRBJ2-3 | TRBV4-1 | - | TGCGCCAGCAGCCCCTTGCAATTTACAGATACGCAGTATTTT | CASSPLQFTDTQYF
- | TRBJ2-3 | TRBV7-9 | - | TGTGCCAGCAGCTTCCGATGGGATACGCAGTATTTT | CASSFRWDTQYF
TRBD1 | TRBJ2-7 | TRBV6-1 | few | TGTGCCAGCAGATCCCACAGGGGGCTTTCCTACGAGCAGTACTTC | CASRSHRGLSYEQYF
- | TRBJ1-1 | TRBV6-5 | - | TGTGCCAGCAGTTACTCGACTGCGGGTGAAGCTTTCTTT | CASSYSTAGEAFF
TRBD1 | TRBJ2-3 | TRBV6-5 | - | TGTGCCAGCAGTGCCCGGGACAGGTACACAGATACGCAGTATTTT | CASSARDRYTDTQYF
TRBD2 | TRBJ2-2 | TRBV4-1 | - | TGCGCCAGCAGCCAACGGGAGGAGACCGGGGAGCTGTTTTTT | CASSQREETGELFF
- | TRBJ2-1 | TRBV6-5 | - | TGTGCCAGCAGTTACTCGACCTCCGGGGGGCGTATGGATGAGCAGTTCTTC | CASSYSTSGGRMDEQFF
- | TRBJ2-7 | TRBV7-2 | many | TGTGCCAGCAGCTTTGGGGGAAGCTTGAGCTCCTACGAGCAGTACTTC | CASSFGGSLSSYEQYF
- | TRBJ1-1 | TRBV10-2 | - | TGCGCCAGCACCCTCCCCTATGAGGGCACTGAAGCTTTCTTT | CASTLPYEGTEAFF
- | TRBJ2-3 | TRBV25-1 | - | TGTGCCAGCAGTTTCCCAGGGGGGGAGGCAGATACGCAGTATTTT | CASSFPGGEADTQYF
- | TRBJ2-1 | TRBV7-8 | few | TGTGCCAGCAGCTCATCGACGGGGCTAGAGCGCAATGAGCAGTTCTTC | CASSSSTGLERNEQFF
- | TRBJ2-3 | TRBV7-9 | - | TGTGCCAGCAGCTTCTACCCTGGACAGTTTAGCACAGATACGCAGTATTTT | CASSFYPGQFSTDTQYF
- | TRBJ1-5 | TRBV27 | many | TGTGCCAGCAGTTTACAGGGTTGGAATCAGCCCCAGCATTTT | CASSLQGWNQPQHF
- | TRBJ2-2 | TRBV6-2/TRBV6-3 | few | TGTGCCAGCAACCTCCCCGGGGAGCTGTTTTTT | CASNLPGELFF
- | TRBJ1-2 | TRBV3-1 | - | TGTGCCAGCAGCCAAGATACAGGGCCCCGATGGGGCTACACCTTC | CASSQDTGPRWGYTF
- | TRBJ2-1 | TRBV4-1 | - | TGCGCCAGCAGCCAAGACAGCCCTTGGCAGGGTGACAATGAGCAGTTCTTC | CASSQDSPWQGDNEQFF